These T cell receptor beta chains were read from a single sample in a study of blood T cell repertoires in COVID-19. Assay used: immunoSEQ multiplex PCR; TCRdb lists only in-frame clones, some missing. The sample includes fewer than 90,000 clones, around 88% of them seen just once. The sample comprised peripheral blood. The source of these receptors is a man between 60 and 75 years old with acute or convalescent COVID-19. The CDR3 runs from the conserved cysteine through the conserved F or W. Fields, in order: V gene, J gene, CDR3 length, clone size, D gene, CDR3 DNA, CDR3 protein. D genes are given only for firm matches. For some rows the clone size is stated as once, few or many, or as a class when expanded; others skip it.

>TRBV20-1|TRBJ2-2|14|-|-
TGCAGTGCTAGTCCCCAGCGGGCCACCGGGGAGCTGTTTTTT
CSASPQRATGELFF
>TRBV6-2/TRBV6-3|TRBJ2-1|14|-|TRBD2
TGTGCCAGCAGCCTCCTGACTAGCAGGAATGAGCAGTTCTTC
CASSLLTSRNEQFF
>TRBV7-3|TRBJ2-7|14|once|-
TGTGCCAGCAGCATAACGGGAGCGGCGGGAGAGCAGTACTTC
CASSITGAAGEQYF
>TRBV19|TRBJ2-1|13|-|TRBD1
TGTGCCAGTACCTCGGACAGGGCCGATGAGCAGTTCTTC
CASTSDRADEQFF
>TRBV27|TRBJ1-3|14|-|TRBD1
TGTGCCAGCAGGAAGGGGGCGAGGGGAAACACCATATATTTT
CASRKGARGNTIYF
>TRBV13|TRBJ1-4|14|-|-
TGTGCCAGCAGCTTTGGGACTGTCAATGAAAAACTGTTTTTT
CASSFGTVNEKLFF
>TRBV3-1/TRBV3-2|TRBJ2-5|18|-|TRBD2
TGTGCCAGCAGCCAAGAAGGGAGCGGGGGGGCCGCGGGAGAGACCCAGTACTTC
CASSQEGSGGAAGETQYF
>TRBV5-1|TRBJ1-1|13|-|-
TGCGCCAGCAGCCCAGGGGTGAACACTGAAGCTTTCTTT
CASSPGVNTEAFF
>TRBV4-1|TRBJ2-1|13|-|-
TGCGCCAGCAGCCAAACACACGGGAATGAGCAGTTCTTC
CASSQTHGNEQFF
>TRBV5-1|TRBJ2-3|16|once|TRBD2
TGCGCCAGCAGCCCCCTTGGCGGGGGGGCTACAGATACGCAGTATTTT
CASSPLGGGATDTQYF
>TRBV2|TRBJ1-5|14|-|-
TGTGCCAGCAGACGGGACACCAGCAATCAGCCCCAGCATTTT
CASRRDTSNQPQHF
>TRBV7-3|TRBJ2-2|15|-|-
TGTGCCAGCAGCCGCGGGACTTCGAACACCGGGGAGCTGTTTTTT
CASSRGTSNTGELFF
>TRBV27|TRBJ2-3|12|-|-
TGTGCCACGGGATCTAGCACAGATACGCAGTATTTT
CATGSSTDTQYF
>TRBV28|TRBJ1-1|13|once|-
TGTGCCAGCCAAAAATGGGCAGGATCTGAAGCTTTCTTT
CASQKWAGSEAFF
>TRBV24-1|TRBJ2-7|11|-|-
TGTGCCACCAGTGATTTCAACGAGCAGTACTTC
CATSDFNEQYF
>TRBV28|TRBJ2-7|14|-|TRBD1
TGTGCCAGCAGTCGGACAGGGACCTCCTACGAGCAGTACTTC
CASSRTGTSYEQYF
>TRBV19|TRBJ1-3|16|-|TRBD1
TGTGCCAGTAGTATACCCGGACAGGGGGCTGGAAACACCATATATTTT
CASSIPGQGAGNTIYF
>TRBV5-1|TRBJ1-1|13|-|-
TGCGCCAGCAGCTCTCCCGTGGGGGGTGAAGCTTTCTTT
CASSSPVGGEAFF
>TRBV6-5|TRBJ2-7|15|-|-
TGTGCCAGCAACTCCCTAGCGCGGGATACCTACGAGCAGTACTTC
CASNSLARDTYEQYF
>TRBV9|TRBJ1-4|15|-|-
TGTGCCAGCAGCGTAGATCCGGGGTTTAACGAAAAACTGTTTTTT
CASSVDPGFNEKLFF
>TRBV2|TRBJ2-1|15|-|TRBD2
TGTGCCAGCAGTGAAAGGGCTAGCGGTTACAATGAGCAGTTCTTC
CASSERASGYNEQFF
>TRBV5-1|TRBJ1-2|16|-|TRBD1
TGCGCCAGCAGCTGGGCCGGACAGGGGGCCATCGATGGCTACACCTTC
CASSWAGQGAIDGYTF
>TRBV19|TRBJ2-1|15|-|TRBD2
TGTGCCAGTAGACTAGCGGGGGGCCAAAACAATGAGCAGTTCTTC
CASRLAGGQNNEQFF
>TRBV25-1|TRBJ2-3|15|once|-
TGTGCCAGCAGTGTGGGAGGCGGCAGCACAGATACGCAGTATTTT
CASSVGGGSTDTQYF
>TRBV4-2|TRBJ1-4|16|-|-
TGTGCCAGCAGCGAACTAAGGGGACTAAGTAATGAAAAACTGTTTTTT
CASSELRGLSNEKLFF
>TRBV6-1|TRBJ2-5|15|few|TRBD1
TGTGCCAGCAGTGAGATGACAGGGGACCAAGAGACCCAGTACTTC
CASSEMTGDQETQYF
>TRBV28|TRBJ2-7|14|-|TRBD1
TGTGCCAGCAGAGGCCCGGGACAGGGTGGCGAGCAGTACTTC
CASRGPGQGGEQYF
>TRBV10-1|TRBJ2-7|17|-|TRBD2
TGCGCCAGCAGTGATTACGGACTAGCGGAGGCAGAGGGAGAGCAGTACTTC
CASSDYGLAEAEGEQYF
>TRBV6-5|TRBJ1-2|14|-|-
TGTGCCAGCAGTTGGGGCCGGGGAGGGGATGGCTACACCTTC
CASSWGRGGDGYTF
>TRBV7-7|TRBJ2-5|15|-|-
TGTGCCAGCAGCTTCAAAACAGGTCTAGGAGAGACCCAGTACTTC
CASSFKTGLGETQYF
>TRBV6-5|TRBJ1-6|14|-|TRBD1
TGTGCCAGCCGGGACAGCTCCTATAATTCACCCCTCCACTTT
CASRDSSYNSPLHF
>TRBV9|TRBJ2-4|16|-|TRBD2
TGTGCCAGCAGCGTGGGACTAGTCGAGACGGGAAACATTCAGTACTTC
CASSVGLVETGNIQYF
>TRBV25-1|TRBJ1-1|12|-|-
TGTGCCAGCAGTGATCTGCAGGGGGAAGCTTTCTTT
CASSDLQGEAFF
>TRBV18|TRBJ1-5|14|-|TRBD1
TGTGCCAGCTCGAGGACAGGGGAAAATCAGCCCCAGCATTTT
CASSRTGENQPQHF
>TRBV5-4|TRBJ2-3|16|-|TRBD2
TGTGCCAGCAACATAGCGGGGGGCCTATACACAGATACGCAGTATTTT
CASNIAGGLYTDTQYF
>TRBV5-1|TRBJ2-7|15|few|-
TGCGCCAGCAGCTTGGTTTCAGGGACTCCTACCGAGCAGTACTTC
CASSLVSGTPTEQYF
>TRBV10-3|TRBJ1-5|14|-|TRBD1
TGTGCCATCAGGGGGGACAGCAGCAATCAGCCCCAGCATTTT
CAIRGDSSNQPQHF
>TRBV28|TRBJ1-1|13|-|-
TGTGCCAGCAGTTTATTAGGGGGCACTGAAGCTTTCTTT
CASSLLGGTEAFF
>TRBV6-5|TRBJ2-5|13|-|-
TGTGCCAGCAATGTTCAGACACAAGAGACCCAGTACTTC
CASNVQTQETQYF
>TRBV14|TRBJ1-6|16|-|TRBD1
TGTGCCAGCAGCCACCCACGACAGGGTTCTAATTCACCCCTCCACTTT
CASSHPRQGSNSPLHF
>TRBV19|TRBJ1-4|15|-|TRBD1
TGTGCCAGTAGTCCCCGGACAGGGGCGAATGAAAAACTGTTTTTT
CASSPRTGANEKLFF
>TRBV19|TRBJ2-6|15|-|-
TGTGCCAGTAGTATCGGGGTAACTGGGGCCAACGTCCTGACTTTC
CASSIGVTGANVLTF
>TRBV27|TRBJ2-5|14|-|-
TGTGCCAGCAGTTTGGGGCCGCTAGGGGAGACCCAGTACTTC
CASSLGPLGETQYF
>TRBV28|TRBJ1-1|9|-|TRBD1
TGTGCCACCCAACAGGGGGGGGGATTT
CATQQGGGF
>TRBV10-3|TRBJ2-1|14|few|TRBD2
TGTGCCATCAGTGTACTAGCGGGACGAAATGAGCAGTTCTTC
CAISVLAGRNEQFF
>TRBV2|TRBJ2-2|13|-|-
TGTGCCAACAGTGGTCAGAACACCGGGGAGCTGTTTTTT
CANSGQNTGELFF
>TRBV6-6|TRBJ1-3|15|-|TRBD1
TGTGCCAGCAGTTCCCCCAGGGGGCCCGGAAACACCATATATTTT
CASSSPRGPGNTIYF
>TRBV30|TRBJ1-2|14|-|-
TGTGCCTGGAGTGTACGTCAGGACTCCTATGGCTACACCTTC
CAWSVRQDSYGYTF
>TRBV5-6|TRBJ1-5|17|few|TRBD1
TGTGCCAGCAGCTCTCGGAACAGGGGCGCGGTGAATCAGCCCCAGCATTTT
CASSSRNRGAVNQPQHF
>TRBV7-9|TRBJ1-4|14|-|TRBD1
TGTGCCAGCAGCACTGCAGGGGGCGATGAAAAACTGTTTTTT
CASSTAGGDEKLFF
>TRBV6-8|TRBJ2-1|19|-|TRBD2
TGTGCCAGCAGCCCTGGACAGCTAGCGGGCAGAAGCTCCTACAATGAGCAGTTCTTC
CASSPGQLAGRSSYNEQFF
>TRBV30|TRBJ1-5|13|-|-
TGTGCCTGGAGTCCGACGGGGATCCAGCCCCAGCATTTT
CAWSPTGIQPQHF
>TRBV3-1/TRBV3-2|TRBJ2-7|14|-|TRBD1
TGTGCCAGCAGCGGACAGGGTAACCCTTACGAGCAGTACTTC
CASSGQGNPYEQYF
>TRBV29-1|TRBJ2-1|14|-|TRBD1
TGCAGCGTCCAAGACGGGACAGGGAGTGATGAGCAGTTCTTC
CSVQDGTGSDEQFF